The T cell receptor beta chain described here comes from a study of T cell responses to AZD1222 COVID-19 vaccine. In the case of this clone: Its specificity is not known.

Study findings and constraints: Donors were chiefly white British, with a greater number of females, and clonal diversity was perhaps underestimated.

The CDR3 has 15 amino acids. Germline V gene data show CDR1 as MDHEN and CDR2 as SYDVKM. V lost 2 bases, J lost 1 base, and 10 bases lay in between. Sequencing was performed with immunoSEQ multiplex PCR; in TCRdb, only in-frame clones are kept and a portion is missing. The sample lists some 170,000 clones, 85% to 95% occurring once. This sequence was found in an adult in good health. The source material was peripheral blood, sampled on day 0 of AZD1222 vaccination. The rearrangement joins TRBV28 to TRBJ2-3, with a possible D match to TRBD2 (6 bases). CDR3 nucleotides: TGTGCCAGCAGTTTAGATGTAGCGGGCACAGATACGCAGTATTTT. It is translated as CASSLDVAGTDTQYF. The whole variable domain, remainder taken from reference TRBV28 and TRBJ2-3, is DVKVTQSSRYLVKRTGEKVFLECVQDMDHENMFWYRQDPGLGLRLIYFSYDVKMKEKGDIPEGYSVSREKKERFSLILESASTNQTSMYLCASSLDVAGTDTQYFGPGTRLTVL.